These T cell receptor beta chains were read from a single sample in a study of response to subunit inactivated influenza vaccine. TCRdb processed the RT-PCR reads anew with MiXCR; each CDR3 protein has one entry. The sample has 650,000 to 800,000 distinct CDR3 sequences, 14% seen once. The sample consisted of PBMCs from blood, taken around 14 days before vaccination. These receptors all come from a man aged 50-60 years who received an inactivated influenza vaccine. Each CDR3 is given with its conserved first and last residue. Fields, in order: clone size, D gene, V gene, J gene, CDR3 DNA, CDR3 protein. D genes are given only for firm matches. Clone size is given for some rows only: seen once, a few or many times, or a class if the clone is expanded.

few,NA,TRBV12-3/TRBV12-4,TRBJ2-6,TGTGCCAGCAGTTTTCCTGGGTCTGGGGCCAACGTCCTGACTTTC,CASSFPGSGANVLTF
NA,NA,TRBV12-3/TRBV12-4,TRBJ2-2,TGTGCCAGCAGTTGTGGGGCCACCTTCAACACCGGGGAGCTGTTTTTT,CASSCGATFNTGELFF
NA,TRBD2,TRBV10-3,TRBJ2-2,TGTGCCATCGGGGGGAAAGCGGGGGGTTCGAACACCGGGGAGCTGTTTTTT,CAIGGKAGGSNTGELFF
NA,NA,TRBV20-1,TRBJ2-7,TGCAGTGCCTTAAGGGGGGGCGACGAGCAGTACTTC,CSALRGGDEQYF
NA,NA,TRBV5-1,TRBJ1-6,TGCGCCAGCAGCCCGGGGGGCCGAAGCTCCTATAATTCACCCCTCCACTTT,CASSPGGRSSYNSPLHF
NA,NA,TRBV6-5,TRBJ2-5,TGTGCCAGCAGTTACTCGGGGTCATGGGGGACCCAGTACTTC,CASSYSGSWGTQYF
few,TRBD2,TRBV29-1,TRBJ2-3,TGCAGCGTCGACGGGACTAGCCGAGATACGCAGTATTTT,CSVDGTSRDTQYF
NA,NA,TRBV20-1,TRBJ2-4,TGCAGTGCTACGACAGGCGCCCAAAACATTCAGTACTTC,CSATTGAQNIQYF
NA,NA,TRBV4-3,TRBJ2-3,TGCGCCAGCAGCCAAGGGGTAGGCAGGGGCAGCACAGATACGCAGTATTTT,CASSQGVGRGSTDTQYF
NA,TRBD2,TRBV7-9,TRBJ2-7,TGTGCCAGCAGCCCCGGACTAGCGGTAGCATACGAGCAGTACTTC,CASSPGLAVAYEQYF
few,TRBD1,TRBV29-1,TRBJ2-7,TGCAGCGTCCAGGGGACAGAATACGAGCAGTACTTC,CSVQGTEYEQYF
NA,TRBD1,TRBV6-2/TRBV6-3,TRBJ1-1,TGTGCCAGCAACAGGGGGGTGCTCACTGAAGCTTTCTTT,CASNRGVLTEAFF
NA,TRBD2,TRBV27,TRBJ2-3,TGTGCCAGCAGGCATATCGGGAGGGTTAGAACAGATACGCAGTATTTT,CASRHIGRVRTDTQYF
NA,NA,TRBV12-3/TRBV12-4,TRBJ2-7,TGTGCCAGCAGTTTAAGGGCAGGGGTTAACCACGAGCAGTACTTC,CASSLRAGVNHEQYF
few,TRBD2,TRBV6-5,TRBJ2-7,TGTGCCAGCAGTTATATCGGCGGGGGCTACGAGCAGTACTTC,CASSYIGGGYEQYF
many,NA,TRBV6-5,TRBJ1-1,TGTGCCAGCAGTTACAGGGGGAGCGCTGAAGCTTTCTTT,CASSYRGSAEAFF
many,NA,TRBV27,TRBJ2-3,TGTGCCAGCAGTTCCGCCCGCACAGATACGCAGTATTTT,CASSSARTDTQYF
NA,NA,TRBV28,TRBJ2-1,TGTGCCAGCAGTACATACGGCGGTCCCTCCTACAATGAGCAGTTCTTC,CASSTYGGPSYNEQFF
NA,NA,TRBV3-1,TRBJ1-5,TGTGCCAGCAGCCAAGATACCAGGGACCAGCCCCAGCATTTT,CASSQDTRDQPQHF
few,NA,TRBV4-2,TRBJ1-5,TGTGCCAGCAGCCAAGATCTTGCGGGCGATCAGCCCCAGCATTTT,CASSQDLAGDQPQHF
many,NA,TRBV7-8,TRBJ2-1,TGTGCCAGCAGCTTAGCCATCGTCTCCAGCTCCTACAATGAGCAGTTCTTC,CASSLAIVSSSYNEQFF
few,NA,TRBV7-8,TRBJ2-2,TGTGCCAGCAGCCCTCGTAGTATTGGATCCGGGGAGCTGTTTTTT,CASSPRSIGSGELFF
NA,NA,TRBV28,TRBJ1-1,TGTGCCAGCGCCCCAACGGGAGGTATGAACACTGAAGCTTTCTTT,CASAPTGGMNTEAFF
NA,NA,TRBV10-3,TRBJ1-4,TGTGCCATCAGTGAGTTTCAGGCCGCCGCTAATGAAAAACTGTTTTTT,CAISEFQAAANEKLFF
NA,TRBD2,TRBV5-1,TRBJ2-1,TGCGCCAGCAGCTCGGGACTAGCGCCAAACAATGAGCAGTTCTTC,CASSSGLAPNNEQFF
few,NA,TRBV5-1,TRBJ2-6,TGCGCCAGCAGCTTTTCGACAGGCTTCTCTGGGGCCAACGTCCTGACTTTC,CASSFSTGFSGANVLTF
NA,NA,TRBV20-1,TRBJ2-7,TGCAGTGCTAGGAAGGGGGGCGCATCGGCCTACGAGCAGTACTTC,CSARKGGASAYEQYF
NA,TRBD1,TRBV29-1,TRBJ2-5,TGCAGCGCCTCGGACAGGGGTGAGACCCAGTACTTC,CSASDRGETQYF
many,NA,TRBV29-1,TRBJ1-3,TGCAGCGTTGTTTCTGCGGGCCCGAGCTCTGGAAACACCATATATTTT,CSVVSAGPSSGNTIYF
few,NA,TRBV10-3,TRBJ2-4,TGTGCCATCAGTGAACCCCGGGGAGGCGGAGGAAACATTCAGTACTTC,CAISEPRGGGGNIQYF
few,TRBD2,TRBV15,TRBJ2-1,TGTGCCACCAGCACGGGGCTAGCGGGGGGGCATGAGCAGTTCTTC,CATSTGLAGGHEQFF
few,NA,TRBV12-3/TRBV12-4,TRBJ2-5,TGTGCCAGCAGTCACCGACAGCTCCAAGAGACCCAGTACTTC,CASSHRQLQETQYF
few,TRBD1,TRBV10-3,TRBJ2-3,TGTGCCATCGGAGGACAGGTCACAGATACGCAGTATTTT,CAIGGQVTDTQYF
NA,NA,TRBV11-2,TRBJ2-5,TGTGCCAGCAGGCGGTTAAGGGGCAACCAAGAGACCCAGTACTTC,CASRRLRGNQETQYF
NA,NA,TRBV5-1,TRBJ2-2,TGCGCCAGCAGCGTGGGTTCGCCCGCCGGGGAGCTGTTTTTT,CASSVGSPAGELFF
few,TRBD1,TRBV12-3/TRBV12-4,TRBJ2-3,TGTGCCAGCAGCAACAGGGGTGCGACAGATACGCAGTATTTT,CASSNRGATDTQYF
NA,TRBD1,TRBV20-1,TRBJ2-5,TGCAGTGCTAGTGCAAAGACGGGACAGGGCCAAGAGACCCAGTACTTC,CSASAKTGQGQETQYF
NA,TRBD2,TRBV14,TRBJ2-5,TGTGCCAGCAGCCCTTTAGCGGGAGGTAGAGGAGAGACCCAGTACTTC,CASSPLAGGRGETQYF
many,NA,TRBV9,TRBJ2-1,TGTGCCAGCAGCGTAGGTGGGGGAAGGGGGGGACACAATGAGCAGTTCTTC,CASSVGGGRGGHNEQFF
few,TRBD1,TRBV28,TRBJ1-1,TGTGCCAGCAGTAACCCGACAGGGCGCATGAACACTGAAGCTTTCTTT,CASSNPTGRMNTEAFF
few,NA,TRBV5-1,TRBJ2-5,TGCGCCAGCAGCGCCCCCAACATTCAAGAGACCCAGTACTTC,CASSAPNIQETQYF
NA,NA,TRBV24-1,TRBJ2-3,TGTGCCACCAGTGATTTCGGAGGAAGGGGTACGCAGTATTTT,CATSDFGGRGTQYF
few,TRBD1,TRBV28,TRBJ2-7,TGTGCCAGCAGTTCTATTACCGGGACAGGGGACTACGAGCAGTACTTC,CASSSITGTGDYEQYF
few,TRBD2,TRBV4-1,TRBJ2-2,TGCGCCAGCAGCCAAGTTCTGGGTAGCGGGGGGGCTCTAAACACCGGGGAGCTGTTTTTT,CASSQVLGSGGALNTGELFF
many,NA,TRBV5-4,TRBJ2-2,TGTGCCAGCAGCTTGGACCTTGGGTCCGGGGAGCTGTTTTTT,CASSLDLGSGELFF
NA,TRBD1,TRBV29-1,TRBJ1-5,TGCAGCGTGGGGACAGACAATCAGCCCCAGCATTTT,CSVGTDNQPQHF
few,NA,TRBV18,TRBJ2-1,TGTGCCAGAGACCGGACAATCTACAATGAGCAGTTCTTC,CARDRTIYNEQFF
NA,TRBD2,TRBV9,TRBJ2-5,TGTGCCAGCAGCGCACACCTAGCGGGAGACGGAGAGACCCAGTACTTC,CASSAHLAGDGETQYF
NA,NA,TRBV5-1,TRBJ2-7,TGCGCCAGCAGCTTACCCGGGACGCCCACCTACGAGCAGTACTTC,CASSLPGTPTYEQYF
many,NA,TRBV15,TRBJ2-2,TGTGCCACCAGCAGACTCAGGGGAGTCAAGTCCGGGGAGCTGTTTTTT,CATSRLRGVKSGELFF
NA,NA,TRBV29-1,TRBJ2-5,TGCAGCGTTACTTGGCAAGAGACCCAGTACTTC,CSVTWQETQYF
NA,NA,TRBV20-1,TRBJ2-3,TGCAGTTGCTTCGGGGATACGCAGTATTTT,CSCFGDTQYF
NA,NA,TRBV6-1,TRBJ1-5,TGTGCCAGCAGTGAGTCGGACACCAATCAGCCCCAGCATTTT,CASSESDTNQPQHF